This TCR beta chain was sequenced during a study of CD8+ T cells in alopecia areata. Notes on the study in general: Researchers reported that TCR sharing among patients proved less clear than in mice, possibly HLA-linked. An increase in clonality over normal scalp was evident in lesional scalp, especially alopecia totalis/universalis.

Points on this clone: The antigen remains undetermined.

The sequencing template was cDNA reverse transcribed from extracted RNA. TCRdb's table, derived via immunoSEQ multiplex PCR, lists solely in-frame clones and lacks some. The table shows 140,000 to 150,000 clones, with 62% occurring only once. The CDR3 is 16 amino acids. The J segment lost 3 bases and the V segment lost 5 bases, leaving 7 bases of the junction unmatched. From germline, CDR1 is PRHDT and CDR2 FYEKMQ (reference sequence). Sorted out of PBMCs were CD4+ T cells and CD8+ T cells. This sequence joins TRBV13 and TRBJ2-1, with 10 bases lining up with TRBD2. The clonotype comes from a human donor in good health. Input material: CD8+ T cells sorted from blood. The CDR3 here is CASSTLAGDIYNEQFF. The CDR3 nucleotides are TGTGCCAGCAGCACCCTAGCGGGAGACATCTACAATGAGCAGTTCTTC.